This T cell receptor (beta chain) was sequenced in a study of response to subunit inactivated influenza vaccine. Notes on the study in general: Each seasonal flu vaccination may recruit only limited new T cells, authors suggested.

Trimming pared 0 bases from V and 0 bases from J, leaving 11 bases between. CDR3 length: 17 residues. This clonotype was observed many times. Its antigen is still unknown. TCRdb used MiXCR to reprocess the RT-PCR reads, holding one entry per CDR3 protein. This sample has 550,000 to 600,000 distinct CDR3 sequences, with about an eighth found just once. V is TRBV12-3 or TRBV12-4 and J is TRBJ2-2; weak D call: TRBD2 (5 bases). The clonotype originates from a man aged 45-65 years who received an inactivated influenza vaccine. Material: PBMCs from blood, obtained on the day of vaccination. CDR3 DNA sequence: TGTGCCAGCAGTTTAGCCCCTAGCCCTGCGAACACCGGGGAGCTGTTTTTT. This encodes CASSLAPSPANTGELFF.